This T cell receptor (beta chain) emerged from a study of T cells after yellow fever vaccination. Regarding the study as a whole: A large majority of primary-vaccination clones showed up again after the booster (approximately 95% CD4, about 90% CD8). Bulk-population clonotypes that are abundant could appear as contaminants in FACS-sorted repertoires.

The TCR cDNA carried a universal primer site and UMIs from 5'RACE template switching. TCRdb reprocessed the 5' RACE reads via MiXCR and lists one record per CDR3 protein. The sample includes fewer than 400,000 distinct CDR3 sequences, about 11% seen only once; the top ten take less than 3.5%. In regard to this clonotype: What it binds is not known.

The V end lost 4 bases, the J end lost 4 bases, and 19 bases lay between the germline ends. Germline V gene sequence: CDR1 MNHNY, CDR2 SVGAGI (reference sequence). This CDR3 is 17 amino acids long. The sequence came from a man younger than 35 who received the YFV17D yellow fever vaccine. The sequencing here drew on CD4+ T cells sorted from PBMCs, taken 45 days after the yellow fever booster vaccination. The chain couples TRBV6-6 to TRBJ1-4; no definite D call. CDR3 bases: TGTGCCAGCAGTTCCCCGCCCGGACGGAACGTTAATGAAAAACTGTTTTTT. Protein product: CASSSPPGRNVNEKLFF.